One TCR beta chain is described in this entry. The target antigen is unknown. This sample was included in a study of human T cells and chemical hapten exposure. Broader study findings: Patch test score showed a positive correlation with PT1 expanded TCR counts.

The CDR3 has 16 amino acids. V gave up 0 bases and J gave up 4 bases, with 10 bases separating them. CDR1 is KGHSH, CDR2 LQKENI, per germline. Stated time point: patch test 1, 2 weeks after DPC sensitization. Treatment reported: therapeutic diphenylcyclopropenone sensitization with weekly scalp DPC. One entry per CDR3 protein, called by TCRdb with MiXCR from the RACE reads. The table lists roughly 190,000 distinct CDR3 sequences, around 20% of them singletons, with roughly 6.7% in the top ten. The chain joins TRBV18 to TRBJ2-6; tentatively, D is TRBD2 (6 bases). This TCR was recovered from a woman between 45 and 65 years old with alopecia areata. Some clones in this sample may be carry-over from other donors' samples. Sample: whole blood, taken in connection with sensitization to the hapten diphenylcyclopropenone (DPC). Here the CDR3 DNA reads TGTGCCAGCTCACCACCGGAGGGGAGAGGGGCCAACGTCCTGACTTTC. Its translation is CASSPPEGRGANVLTF.